The present T cell receptor (beta chain) was sequenced within a study of blood T cell repertoires in COVID-19 (dated by TCRdb to 2020 to 2022). Regarding the study in general: Collaborator samples came from the United States, Italy and Spain and covered acute and convalescent phases of COVID-19. Nearly every sample came with metadata listing a de-identified subject ID, COVID-19 status, age in years and sex. Where available, HLA class I and class II types were obtained from metadata supplied by the sample provider rather than from assay-based typing. Subjects who had been exposed to COVID-19, were actively infected with it, or had recovered from it provided the deeply sampled blood TCRbeta repertoires that made up the dataset. The repertoires were released in a freely available public database meant as a resource for research on the immune response to SARS-CoV-2. The prospective study material was composed of cDNA or gDNA derived from T cells, B-cell-depleted T cells, or PBMCs. The samples were drawn from the first 160 participants of the ongoing ImmuneRACE study and from 1,254 subjects provided by 6 global collaborators. What the study reported, not specific to this receptor: The amount of clinical and demographic metadata varied by source and participant and was provided uncurated.

V and J are truncated by 0 bases and 1 base respectively, leaving an intervening sequence of 10 bases. The CDR3 spans 17 residues, from the cysteine through the phenylalanine. Of all the DNA, just the CDR3 is kept, 51 bases in frame from base 1. The germline V gene provides CDR1 MGHRA and CDR2 YSYEKL. TCRbeta CDR3 regions were amplified from genomic DNA by means of the immunoSEQ Assay, a bias-controlled multiplex PCR. The source study handled its data this way. The number of nucleated cells in each sample was estimated from the amplification of reference gene primers within the assay. To quantify the absolute abundance of each unique TCRbeta CDR3 rearrangement, sequence reads were collapsed and filtered. For each sample, productive Simpson clonality was calculated by taking the square root of Simpson's diversity index across productive rearrangements. The immuneACCESS repertoire file appears here via TCRdb, limited to in-frame rearrangements. These files lack a portion of the clones; in checked studies, under half of the deficit traces to unresolved V genes, and the cause of the others is not known. For V, J and clone size, that table is used; D and trimming come from the DNA. Here the sample has approximately 160,000 clones; around 84% occur a single time. The ten largest clones add up to more than 5.5% of the sample.

In the prospective study, participants were about 18 to 95 years old, resided in under 30 geographic areas of the United States, and were enrolled through a virtual design. To assign participants to cohorts, the prospective study relied on clinical history that participants themselves reported in a screening survey and a study questionnaire. Recovered participants in ImmuneRACE Cohort 3 were defined as having two consecutive negative NP/OP PCR tests, clearance from a healthcare professional, or resolution of symptoms. Each participant in the prospective study had whole blood, serum and a nasopharyngeal or oropharyngeal swab collected by mobile phlebotomists. Participants in the prospective study had the option to provide additional blood draws and questionnaires over an approximately 2-month period. Before DNA extraction, prospective study blood samples were shipped either frozen or at room temperature.

About this clone itself: Its antigen is currently not known. No base quality information exists; no much larger clone differs at one position.

The chain links TRBV4-1 with TRBJ1-6; the D gene remains uncertain. This clonotype originated in a man aged 50-59 years who had recovered from COVID-19. Sample: PBMCs or T cells enriched from blood (not recorded which). The CDR3 sequence is CASSQDWGGSYNSPLHF. The DNA sequence is given as TGCGCCAGCAGCCAAGACTGGGGAGGGTCCTATAATTCACCCCTCCACTTT.